This TCR beta chain originates from a study of blood T cell repertoires in COVID-19. Study background: Recovery among Cohort 3 donors was established by two negative PCRs, clearance, or symptom resolution. Acute and convalescent COVID-19 samples came from the United States, Italy and Spain.

The protocol was immunoSEQ multiplex PCR, while the TCRdb copy is restricted to in-frame clones and leaves out a portion. The sample contains approximately 250,000 clones, roughly 91% of which appear only once. Germline V CDR1 and CDR2: LNHDA, SQIVND (reference sequence). The CDR3 contains 14 residues. The V gene end was trimmed by 5 bases and the J gene end by 3 bases; junction bases not matched to a gene: 6. This chain connects TRBV19 to TRBJ2-7; TRBD1 matches at 8 bases. Sequenced material: PBMCs or T cells enriched from blood (not recorded which). The clonotype was recovered from a woman aged 60-75 years in a cohort exposed to, infected with or recovered from COVID-19 (not recorded which). In nucleotides, the CDR3 is TGTGCCAGTAGTGTGGACAGGGAGCTCTACGAGCAGTACTTC. Translating it yields CASSVDRELYEQYF.